These T cell receptor beta chains were read from a single sample in a study of cytomegalovirus exposure and HLA in healthy donors. This table comes from immunoSEQ multiplex PCR, and its TCRdb copy is limited to in-frame clones, with some not included. The sample lists roughly 100,000 clones, approximately 80% occurring once. Sequenced sample: PBMCs. The receptors were sampled from a man in his thirties or forties in good health and CMV-seropositive. Both conserved end residues are part of each CDR3. The order of the fields is CDR3 DNA, CDR3 protein, V gene, D gene, clone size, J gene. D genes are given only for firm matches. Size tells how often a clone was seen (once, few, many) or the class of an expanded clone, and some rows leave it out.

TGTGCCACCCGAGGACAGGCGAACACTGAAGCTTTCTTT,CATRGQANTEAFF,TRBV6-1,TRBD1,-,TRBJ1-1
TGTGCCAGTAGTATAACGGAGGGGCTGGGTGAAAAACTGTTTTTT,CASSITEGLGEKLFF,TRBV19,-,-,TRBJ1-4
TGTGCCAGCTTAACAGGGGGAAGGACTGAAGCTTTCTTT,CASLTGGRTEAFF,TRBV6-6,TRBD1,-,TRBJ1-1
TGTGCCAGCAGTGAAGATTTCGGGGTTTCTCTACAAGAGACCCAGTACTTC,CASSEDFGVSLQETQYF,TRBV6-1,-,-,TRBJ2-5
TGCGCCAGCAGCCTTGGGACAGGCGCTGAAGCTTTCTTT,CASSLGTGAEAFF,TRBV5-1,TRBD1,-,TRBJ1-1
TGTGCCAGCAGTTTCGCTTTCGGACAGGCTGCCTACGAGCAGTACTTC,CASSFAFGQAAYEQYF,TRBV6-5,TRBD1,-,TRBJ2-7
TGTGCCAGTAGTATCCGCGAAAACACTGAAGCTTTCTTT,CASSIRENTEAFF,TRBV19,-,-,TRBJ1-1
TGTGCCAGCAGTCCAGCGGGGTCTGAGACCCAGTACTTC,CASSPAGSETQYF,TRBV27,TRBD2,-,TRBJ2-5
TGTGCCAGCGAAAGCGGATCCTACAATGAGCAGTTCTTC,CASESGSYNEQFF,TRBV2,-,-,TRBJ2-1
TGCAGCGTTGATGAGGGGGTGAACTACGAGCAGTACTTC,CSVDEGVNYEQYF,TRBV29-1,-,once,TRBJ2-7
TGTGCCAGCAGTGACTCTAGCGGGAGTTACAATGAGCAGTTCTTC,CASSDSSGSYNEQFF,TRBV6-4,TRBD2,-,TRBJ2-1
TGCGCCAGCAGCCAAGCCGACAGGGCAGGCAATGAGCAGTTCTTC,CASSQADRAGNEQFF,TRBV4-1,TRBD1,once,TRBJ2-1
TGTGCCAGCAGCTTGGCCCTCAGGGGGAGGAGCTCCTATAATTCACCCCTCCACTTT,CASSLALRGRSSYNSPLHF,TRBV5-6,TRBD1,-,TRBJ1-6
TGTGCCAGCAGTTACAGGACAGGGGGCAGAGATACGCAGTATTTT,CASSYRTGGRDTQYF,TRBV6-5,TRBD1,few,TRBJ2-3
TGTGCCAGCAGTGAGACAGGGGGCGGTGGCTACACCTTC,CASSETGGGGYTF,TRBV6-4,TRBD1,-,TRBJ1-2
TGCAGCGTTTACCAAAGGGGGTGGACTGAAGCTTTCTTT,CSVYQRGWTEAFF,TRBV29-1,-,-,TRBJ1-1
TGCAGCGTTGGGGCAGGGAACACTGAAGCTTTCTTT,CSVGAGNTEAFF,TRBV29-1,-,-,TRBJ1-1
TGCGCCAGCAGCCAAGGCGGGGGAAGCACAGATACGCAGTATTTT,CASSQGGGSTDTQYF,TRBV4-3,TRBD2,-,TRBJ2-3
TGTGCCAGCAGCTTTAACAGGGGAGTCGATTCACCCCTCCACTTT,CASSFNRGVDSPLHF,TRBV5-8,TRBD1,-,TRBJ1-6
TGCGCCAGCAGCCAAGACGTGAGGGGGAAGACCCAGTACTTC,CASSQDVRGKTQYF,TRBV4-1,-,-,TRBJ2-5
TGTGCCAGCAGCTGGGACAGGGGGGATGGCTACACCTTC,CASSWDRGDGYTF,TRBV5-4,TRBD1,-,TRBJ1-2
TGTGCCAGCAGTTCCGGGACTAGAGTAAACACCGGGGAGCTGTTTTTT,CASSSGTRVNTGELFF,TRBV27,TRBD2,-,TRBJ2-2
TGTGCCAGCAGCATGGGGACAAGCAATCAGCCCCAGCATTTT,CASSMGTSNQPQHF,TRBV5-8,-,-,TRBJ1-5
TGTGCCAGCAGTCAAGCTGGTGAGCAGTTCTTC,CASSQAGEQFF,TRBV28,-,-,TRBJ2-1
TGTGCCAGCAGTTTATTATCGGACAGGGGCCACGAGCAGTACTTC,CASSLLSDRGHEQYF,TRBV28,TRBD1,-,TRBJ2-7